This TCR beta chain is drawn from a study of human T cells and chemical hapten exposure. Study overall: Alopecia areata, totalis and universalis patients, mostly female, were included.

This clonotype was counted many times. Library construction involved attaching unique molecular identifiers to individual cDNA molecules, which allowed quantitative, reproducible TCR counting. TCRdb reanalysed the RACE reads using MiXCR and keeps one entry per CDR3 protein. Of tens of thousands of distinct CDR3 sequences listed, around a tenth are singletons. Noted time point: patch test 2, 6 weeks after DPC sensitization. Described treatment: therapeutic diphenylcyclopropenone sensitization with weekly scalp DPC. Each patch test followed a blood draw. Total RNA came from unfractionated whole blood. This CDR3 region has 14 residues. Germline V CDR1 and CDR2: LNHDA, SQIVND (reference sequence). The junction had 5 bases not matched to a gene; V was cut back by 10 bases and J by 2 bases.

The rearrangement uses TRBV19 and TRBJ2-3, with 11 bases fitting TRBD2. This TCR was sampled from a man aged 25-40 years with alopecia areata. Some clones in this sample may be carry-over from other donors' samples. The input for sequencing was whole blood, taken in connection with sensitization to the hapten diphenylcyclopropenone (DPC). Written as DNA, the CDR3 is TGTGCCACCTCGACTAGCGGGGCCACAGATACGCAGTATTTT. Protein: CATSTSGATDTQYF.